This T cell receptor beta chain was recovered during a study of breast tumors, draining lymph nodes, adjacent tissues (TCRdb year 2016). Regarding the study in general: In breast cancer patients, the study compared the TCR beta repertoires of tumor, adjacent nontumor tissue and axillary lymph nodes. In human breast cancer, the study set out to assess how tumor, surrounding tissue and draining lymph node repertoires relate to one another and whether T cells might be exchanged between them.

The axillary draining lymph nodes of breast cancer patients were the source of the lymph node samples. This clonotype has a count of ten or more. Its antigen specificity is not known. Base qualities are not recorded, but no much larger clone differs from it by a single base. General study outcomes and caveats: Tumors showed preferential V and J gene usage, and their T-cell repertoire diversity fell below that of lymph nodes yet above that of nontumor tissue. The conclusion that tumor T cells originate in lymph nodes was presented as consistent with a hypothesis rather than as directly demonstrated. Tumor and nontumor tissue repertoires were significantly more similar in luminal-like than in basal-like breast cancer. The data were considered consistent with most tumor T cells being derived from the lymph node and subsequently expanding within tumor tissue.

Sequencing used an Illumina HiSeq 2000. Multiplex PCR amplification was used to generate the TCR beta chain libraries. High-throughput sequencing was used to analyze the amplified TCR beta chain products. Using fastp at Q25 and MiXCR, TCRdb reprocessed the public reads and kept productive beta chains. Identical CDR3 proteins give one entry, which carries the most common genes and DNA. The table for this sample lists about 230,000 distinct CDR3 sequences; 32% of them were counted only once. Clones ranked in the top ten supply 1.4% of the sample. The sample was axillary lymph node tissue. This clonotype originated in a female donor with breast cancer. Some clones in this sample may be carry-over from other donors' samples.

The base sequence is TGTGCCACCAGCAGAGAGGGATCCTATAATTCACCCCTCCACTTT. Its protein is CATSREGSYNSPLHF. This chain is built from TRBV15 and TRBJ1-6; no D gene can be assigned with confidence. The germline ends are 4 bases apart after V is trimmed by 0 bases and J by 1 base. Taken from cysteine to phenylalanine, the CDR3 has 15 residues. Only the CDR3 DNA stays, 45 bases, in frame from base 1. Sequences LNHNV (CDR1) and YYDKDF (CDR2) are obtained from the germline V gene (reference sequence).